This is a list of T cell receptor beta chains from one sample in a study of T-cell memory formation after mild COVID-19. Via MiXCR, TCRdb re-called the 5' RACE reads, giving one row per CDR3 protein. The repertoire holds about 320,000 distinct CDR3 sequences, with roughly an eighth as singletons. Sequenced: PBMCs or a T cell subset sorted from them (not recorded which). Every receptor here comes from a man aged 18-30 years who had mild COVID-19 (a few samples of this study predate the infection). Cell type and time point are not known. CDR3s include the opening cysteine and the closing phenylalanine or tryptophan. The order of the fields is CDR3 protein, V gene.

CASSGITSSYNEQFF TRBV7-2
CASSPGLAGTETQYF TRBV7-6
CASSPSVTGAADTQYF TRBV18
CASSSYRGSSNQPQHF TRBV7-2
CASSHRGPPTNEKLFF TRBV27
CASSYGREREKLFF TRBV7-9
CAISPRALQETQYF TRBV10-3
CASSLGRGQGNYEQYF TRBV7-9
CATSRVRGAGETQYF TRBV15
CATSRVGETKGLGGYTF TRBV15
CASSLPGRLYEQYF TRBV7-2
CASSSGTAGKLFF TRBV5-1
CSFRALGYGYTF TRBV29-1
CASSLLLGLAVDNEQFF TRBV12-3/TRBV12-4
CASMRSGGHEQFF TRBV28
CASSSPASGYEQYF TRBV7-2